This T cell receptor beta chain was captured by sequencing in a study of CD8 T cells in ankylosing spondylitis. The table lists this clonotype with many counts. The antigen remains undetermined. TCRdb recomputed calls from the 5' RACE reads with MiXCR, one row per CDR3 protein. The sample lists 700,000 to 1,000,000 distinct CDR3 sequences, 12% seen once, with approximately 0.51% in the top ten. Study-wide results and caveats: Disease-linked clones displayed a CD8+ phenotype and appeared relatively rarely in peripheral blood. Roughly 8 highly homologous variants made up a TCR beta motif, and this motif appeared characteristic of ankylosing spondylitis blood. It was reported that disease-linked clones were significantly enriched in matched ankylosing spondylitis synovial fluid. Prior work had noted some motif variants in reactive arthritis blood and synovial fluid.

The sequencing input was blood, either unsorted or a sorted T cell fraction (not recorded which). The TCR sequence derives from a male donor with ankylosing spondylitis.

Written as DNA, the CDR3 is TGTGCCAGCAGCTCACTAGCGGGGTCCACAGATACGCAGTATTTT. Translating it yields CASSSLAGSTDTQYF. The V gene is TRBV7-9, the J gene TRBJ2-3; 10 bases fit TRBD2. Per germline, CDR1 SEHNR and CDR2 FQNEAQ (reference sequence). The V and J ends lost 4 bases and 2 bases, in that order; junction bases with no gene match: 3. This CDR3 has 15 amino acids.